This T cell receptor beta chain was documented in a study of PD-1 blockade in mismatch repair-deficient tumors. About the research overall: All were previously treated, progressing patients with some twelve mismatch repair-deficient cancer types. Study-level results: Tumor-resident clones, often undetectable pretreatment in blood, expanded then contracted after pembrolizumab.

Concerning this clone itself: Antigen unknown.

Mismatch repair deficiency was confirmed in all patients, by PCR or immunohistochemistry. Three pembrolizumab responders had their TCRs sequenced. This CDR3 region has 14 residues. J gave up 3 bases and V 1 base, and 3 bases lay outside the gene matches. The V gene's germline CDR1 is MGHRA and CDR2 YSYEKL. This table comes from immunoSEQ multiplex PCR, and its TCRdb copy is limited to in-frame clones, with some not included. Among about 49,000 clones listed, more than 65% were seen once. This TCR was sampled from an adult with mismatch repair-deficient cancer. The specimen was PBMCs, collected before pembrolizumab treatment. The V and J genes are TRBV4-1 and TRBJ2-7, with TRBD1 matching 7 bases. Here the CDR3 reads CASSQGTGNYEQYF. The CDR3 DNA is TGCGCCAGCAGCCAAGGGACAGGTAACTACGAGCAGTACTTC.